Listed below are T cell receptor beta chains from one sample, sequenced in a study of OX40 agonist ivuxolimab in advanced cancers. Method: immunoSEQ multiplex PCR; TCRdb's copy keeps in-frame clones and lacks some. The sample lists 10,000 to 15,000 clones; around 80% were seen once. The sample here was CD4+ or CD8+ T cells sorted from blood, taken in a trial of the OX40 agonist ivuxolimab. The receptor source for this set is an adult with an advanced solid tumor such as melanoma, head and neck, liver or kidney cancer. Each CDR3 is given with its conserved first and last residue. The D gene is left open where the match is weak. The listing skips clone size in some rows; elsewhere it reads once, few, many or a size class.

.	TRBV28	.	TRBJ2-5	CASSSPTGRAGETQYF	TGTGCCAGCAGTTCACCGACAGGGAGGGCGGGAGAGACCCAGTACTTC
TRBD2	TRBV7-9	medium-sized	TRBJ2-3	CASSSKTPPAGGTTDTQYF	TGTGCCAGCAGCTCCAAGACCCCTCCAGCGGGAGGAACGACAGATACGCAGTATTTT
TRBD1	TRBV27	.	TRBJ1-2	CASGPTGSGYTF	TGTGCCAGCGGGCCGACAGGGAGCGGCTACACCTTC
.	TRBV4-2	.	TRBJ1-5	CASSHSLPLSNQPQHF	TGTGCCAGCAGCCACAGTCTTCCCCTTAGCAATCAGCCCCAGCATTTT
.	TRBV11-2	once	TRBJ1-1	CASSFSRGAEAFF	TGTGCCAGCAGCTTTAGCCGGGGGGCTGAAGCTTTCTTT
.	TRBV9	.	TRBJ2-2	CASSVEGVPTGELFF	TGTGCCAGCAGCGTAGAGGGGGTACCCACCGGGGAGCTGTTTTTT
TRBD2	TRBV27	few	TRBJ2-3	CASILRWASGTHTQYF	TGTGCCAGCATCCTGAGGTGGGCTAGCGGGACCCATACGCAGTATTTT
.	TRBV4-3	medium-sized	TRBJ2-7	CASSQVWESSYEQYF	TGCGCCAGCAGCCAAGTTTGGGAGAGCTCCTACGAGCAGTACTTC
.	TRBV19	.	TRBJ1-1	CASTPGHTEAFF	TGTGCCAGTACCCCGGGACACACTGAAGCTTTCTTT
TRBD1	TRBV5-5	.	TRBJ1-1	CASSEDRGRFFF	TGTGCCAGCAGCGAAGACAGGGGGCGTTTCTTCTTT
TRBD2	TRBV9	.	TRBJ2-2	CASSASSGSNTGELFF	TGTGCCAGCAGCGCGTCTAGCGGATCGAACACCGGGGAGCTGTTTTTT
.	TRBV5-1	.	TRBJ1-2	CASSFGYGYTF	TGCGCCAGCAGCTTTGGATATGGCTACACCTTC
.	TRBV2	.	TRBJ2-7	CASSGPRAVDYEQYF	TGTGCCAGCAGTGGTCCGCGGGCGGTGGACTACGAGCAGTACTTC
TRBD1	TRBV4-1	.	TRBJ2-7	CASSQGTVSYEQYF	TGCGCCAGCAGCCAGGGGACAGTGTCCTACGAGCAGTACTTC
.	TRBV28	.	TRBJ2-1	CASSLGLGTRSYNEQFF	TGTGCCAGCAGTTTAGGTTTGGGGACTCGATCCTACAATGAGCAGTTCTTC
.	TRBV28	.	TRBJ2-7	CASSYGAGSTYEQYF	TGTGCCAGCAGTTATGGTGCGGGCAGCACCTACGAGCAGTACTTC
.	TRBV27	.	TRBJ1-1	CASSLGRQVNTEAFF	TGTGCCAGCAGTCTAGGTCGACAGGTGAACACTGAAGCTTTCTTT
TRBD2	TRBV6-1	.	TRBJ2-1	CASRTLAEVYNEQFF	TGTGCCAGCAGAACTCTAGCGGAGGTTTACAATGAGCAGTTCTTC
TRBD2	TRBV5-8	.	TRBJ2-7	CASSGLAVSEQYF	TGTGCCAGCAGCGGACTAGCGGTAAGCGAGCAGTACTTC
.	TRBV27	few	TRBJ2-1	CASSLSSSLNEQFF	TGTGCCAGCAGTTTATCCTCTAGCCTCAATGAGCAGTTCTTC
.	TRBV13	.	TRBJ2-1	CASSLGGSSYNEQFF	TGTGCCAGCAGCTTAGGCGGGAGCTCCTACAATGAGCAGTTCTTC
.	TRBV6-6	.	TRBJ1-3	CATMRISGNTIYF	TGTGCCACCATGCGGATCTCTGGAAACACCATATATTTT
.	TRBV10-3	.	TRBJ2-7	CAISGGPAGTSYEQYF	TGTGCCATCAGTGGCGGGCCAGCGGGCACCTCCTACGAGCAGTACTTC
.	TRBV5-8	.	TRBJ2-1	CASSLSAFEEQFF	TGTGCCAGCAGCTTGAGTGCCTTCGAGGAGCAGTTCTTC
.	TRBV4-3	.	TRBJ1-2	CASAGGGANYGYTF	TGCGCCAGCGCGGGGGGAGGAGCTAACTATGGCTACACCTTC
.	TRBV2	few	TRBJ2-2	CASSERLPKVAGWELFF	TGTGCCAGCAGTGAAAGACTACCCAAGGTCGCCGGGTGGGAGCTGTTTTTT
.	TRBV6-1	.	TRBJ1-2	CASSDTTEPFDYGYTF	TGTGCCAGCAGTGATACGACAGAACCTTTTGACTATGGCTACACCTTC
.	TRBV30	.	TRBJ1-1	CAWSRLGLSTTGRVAFF	TGTGCCTGGAGTCGCCTTGGGCTCTCGACCACAGGGAGGGTAGCTTTCTTT
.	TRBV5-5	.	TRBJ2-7	CASSLPVPEQYF	TGTGCCAGCAGCTTACCCGTTCCGGAGCAGTACTTC
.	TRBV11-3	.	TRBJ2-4	CASSLGFRKNIQYF	TGTGCCAGCAGCTTAGGTTTCAGAAAAAACATTCAGTACTTC
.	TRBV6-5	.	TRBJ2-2	CASTYQETAGELFF	TGTGCCAGCACTTACCAGGAGACGGCCGGGGAGCTGTTTTTT
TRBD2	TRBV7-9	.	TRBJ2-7	CASSPASGRVYEQYF	TGTGCCAGCAGCCCGGCTAGCGGGAGGGTATACGAGCAGTACTTC
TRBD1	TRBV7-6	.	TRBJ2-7	CASSPATGPYEQYF	TGTGCCAGCAGCCCCGCGACAGGGCCCTACGAGCAGTACTTC
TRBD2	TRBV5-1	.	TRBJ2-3	CASQLGASGIVDTQYF	TGCGCCAGCCAACTTGGGGCTAGCGGGATCGTAGATACGCAGTATTTT
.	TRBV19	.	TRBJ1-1	CASSMGGVAEAFF	TGTGCCAGTAGTATGGGGGGGGTTGCTGAAGCTTTCTTT
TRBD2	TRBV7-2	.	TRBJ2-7	CASSFYSGRGYEQYF	TGTGCCAGCAGCTTTTATAGCGGGAGGGGATACGAGCAGTACTTC
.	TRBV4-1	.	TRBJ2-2	CASSQEAGRVNTGELFF	TGCGCCAGCAGCCAAGAAGCAGGACGGGTGAACACCGGGGAGCTGTTTTTT
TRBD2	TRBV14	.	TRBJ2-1	CASSPGTSVDNEQFF	TGTGCCAGCAGCCCCGGGACTAGCGTAGACAATGAGCAGTTCTTC
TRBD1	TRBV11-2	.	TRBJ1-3	CASSPTGGGGNTIYF	TGTGCCAGCAGCCCCACAGGGGGCGGTGGAAACACCATATATTTT
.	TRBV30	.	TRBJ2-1	CAWSPHTNEQFF	TGTGCCTGGAGTCCACACACCAATGAGCAGTTCTTC
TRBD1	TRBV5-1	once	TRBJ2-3	CASSSIDRVSTDTQYF	TGCGCCAGCAGCTCGATTGACAGGGTGAGCACAGATACGCAGTATTTT
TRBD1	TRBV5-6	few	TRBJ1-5	CASSLYVVLQGNQPQHF	TGTGCCAGCAGCTTATACGTTGTACTACAGGGGAATCAGCCCCAGCATTTT
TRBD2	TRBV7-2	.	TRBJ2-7	CASSFLAGAYEQYF	TGTGCCAGCAGCTTTCTAGCGGGAGCTTACGAGCAGTACTTC
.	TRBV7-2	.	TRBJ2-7	CASSLGMGYEQYF	TGTGCCAGCAGCTTAGGAATGGGCTACGAGCAGTACTTC
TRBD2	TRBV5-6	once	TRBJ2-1	CASSLKASGHNEQFF	TGTGCCAGCAGCTTAAAGGCTAGCGGACACAATGAGCAGTTCTTC
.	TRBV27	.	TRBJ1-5	CASSLSLGRPQHF	TGTGCCAGCAGTTTATCGTTAGGGCGGCCCCAGCATTTT
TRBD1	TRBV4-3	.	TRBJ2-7	CASSHGTGGDEQYF	TGCGCCAGCAGCCACGGGACAGGGGGCGACGAGCAGTACTTC
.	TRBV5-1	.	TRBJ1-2	CASSPTQEGGIDGYTF	TGCGCCAGCAGCCCGACGCAGGAAGGGGGAATAGATGGCTACACCTTC
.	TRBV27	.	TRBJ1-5	CASGNQPQHF	TGTGCCAGCGGTAATCAGCCCCAGCATTTT
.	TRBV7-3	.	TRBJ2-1	CASSLGASSYNEQFF	TGTGCCAGCAGCTTAGGGGCCAGCTCCTACAATGAGCAGTTCTTC
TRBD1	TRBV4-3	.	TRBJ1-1	CASSLGQGETEAFF	TGCGCCAGCAGCCTCGGACAGGGGGAAACTGAAGCTTTCTTT
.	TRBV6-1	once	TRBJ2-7	CASSEADTETYEQYF	TGTGCCAGCAGTGAAGCAGACACGGAAACCTACGAGCAGTACTTC
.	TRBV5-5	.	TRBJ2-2	CASSLDRGGELFF	TGTGCCAGCAGCTTGGATCGGGGCGGGGAGCTGTTTTTT